A selection of T cell receptor beta chains follows, all from one sample in a study of CD4 T cells in relation to SARS-CoV-2 and coronaviruses. TCRdb keeps only in-frame clones here, not all; method: immunoSEQ multiplex PCR. The sample carries tens of thousands of clones, more than 70% recorded once. No antigens are known for them. The source material was CD4+ T cells from PBMCs, cultured in vitro. These receptors all come from a human donor in good health. Each CDR3 is given with its conserved first and last residue. Clone size is shown for a subset of rows, as once, few, many or a class of expanded clone.

v_gene	abundance	j_gene	CDR3aa
TRBV24-1	-	TRBJ2-3	CATSRGDTQYF
TRBV3-1/TRBV3-2	few	TRBJ1-2	CASSQSSNYGYTF
TRBV5-1	-	TRBJ2-2	CASSWVPGELFF
TRBV18	-	TRBJ2-7	CASSPTHTGLYEQYF
TRBV5-6	-	TRBJ2-7	CASSLRTGRYEQYF
TRBV27	-	TRBJ2-5	CASSLKSWTSGQETQYF
TRBV5-1	-	TRBJ2-3	CASSLDLVGLGPDTQYF
TRBV5-1	-	TRBJ2-1	CASSLSGMVVGNEQFF
TRBV3-1/TRBV3-2	-	TRBJ2-1	CASSRGQGQGEQFF
TRBV19	-	TRBJ2-2	CASSFSGRSGELFF
TRBV18	-	TRBJ2-7	CASSPLWAASSYEQYF
TRBV27	few	TRBJ2-7	CASSAQRALYF
TRBV6-5	-	TRBJ2-7	CASSYSRRDYEQYF
TRBV29-1	-	TRBJ2-7	CSVVSTRYEQYF
TRBV28	few	TRBJ2-2	CASSSSGEGTGELFF
TRBV10-2	-	TRBJ2-1	CASSERRAIQRNEQFF
TRBV7-7	-	TRBJ2-1	CASSLGQGGYNEQFF
TRBV2	once	TRBJ2-7	CASSIAGGGEQYF
TRBV6-5	-	TRBJ2-3	CAIRTGSSTDTQYF
TRBV5-1	once	TRBJ2-7	CASSFDQGPFFF
TRBV19	-	TRBJ1-6	CASSRLNSPLHF
TRBV6-2/TRBV6-3	-	TRBJ1-5	CASSYSGRTQPQHF
TRBV11-2	-	TRBJ1-2	CASSLVPTGSYGYTF
TRBV7-3	-	TRBJ2-3	CASSLRVSPDTQYF
TRBV5-6	-	TRBJ2-3	CASSWQGNTDTQYF
TRBV27	-	TRBJ2-6	CASSLAGLAGGSGANVLTF
TRBV19	-	TRBJ2-1	CASSVQSGSYNEQFF
TRBV10-3	few	TRBJ1-5	CATRDSNQPQHF
TRBV10-3	-	TRBJ1-6	CAISATGPPLHF
TRBV2	-	TRBJ1-1	CASILDRQNTEAFF
TRBV28	few	TRBJ1-5	CASSFPNLSNQPQHF
TRBV29-1	-	TRBJ2-1	CSGSGSHRGYNEQFF
TRBV24-1	once	TRBJ2-2	CATSDGGLVITGELFF
TRBV9	-	TRBJ1-1	CASSAQTGRTTEAFF
TRBV24-1	-	TRBJ2-2	CATSDFGTGSGELFF
TRBV12-3/TRBV12-4	-	TRBJ2-1	CASSPNDDNEQFF
TRBV10-3	-	TRBJ1-4	CAISPSNRPPFEKLFF